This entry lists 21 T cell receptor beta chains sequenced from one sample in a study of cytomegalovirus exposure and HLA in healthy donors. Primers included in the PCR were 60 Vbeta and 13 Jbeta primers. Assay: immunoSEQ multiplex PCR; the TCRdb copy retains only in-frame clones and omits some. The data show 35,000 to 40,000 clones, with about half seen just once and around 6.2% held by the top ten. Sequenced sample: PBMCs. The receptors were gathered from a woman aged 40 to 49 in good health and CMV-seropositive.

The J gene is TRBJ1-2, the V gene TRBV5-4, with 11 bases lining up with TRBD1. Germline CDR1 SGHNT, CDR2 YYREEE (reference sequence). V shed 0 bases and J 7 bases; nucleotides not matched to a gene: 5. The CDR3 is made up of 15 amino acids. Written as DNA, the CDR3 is TGTGCCAGCAGCTTGGCCCCGGGACAGGGGGTTGGCTACACCTTC. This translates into CASSLAPGQGVGYTF.

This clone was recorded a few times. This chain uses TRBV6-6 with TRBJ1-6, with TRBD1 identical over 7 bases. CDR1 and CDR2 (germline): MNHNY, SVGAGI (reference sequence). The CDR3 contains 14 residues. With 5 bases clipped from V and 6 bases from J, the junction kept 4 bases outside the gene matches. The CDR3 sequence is CASSPTGPNSPLHF. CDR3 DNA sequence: TGTGCCAGCAGTCCGACAGGGCCTAATTCACCCCTCCACTTT.

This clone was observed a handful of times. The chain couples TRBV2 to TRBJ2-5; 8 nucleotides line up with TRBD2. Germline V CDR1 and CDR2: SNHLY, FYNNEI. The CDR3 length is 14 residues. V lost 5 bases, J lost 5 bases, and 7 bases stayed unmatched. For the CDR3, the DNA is TGTGCCAGCAGTCTGCGGGGGGCCGGGGAGACCCAGTACTTC. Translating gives CASSLRGAGETQYF.

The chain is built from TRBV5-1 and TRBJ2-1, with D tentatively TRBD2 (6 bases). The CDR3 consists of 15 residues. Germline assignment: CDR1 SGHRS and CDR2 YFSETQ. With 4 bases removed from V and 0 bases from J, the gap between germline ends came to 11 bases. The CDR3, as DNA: TGCGCCAGCAGCGGACCTAGCGTCTCCTACAATGAGCAGTTCTTC. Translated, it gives CASSGPSVSYNEQFF.

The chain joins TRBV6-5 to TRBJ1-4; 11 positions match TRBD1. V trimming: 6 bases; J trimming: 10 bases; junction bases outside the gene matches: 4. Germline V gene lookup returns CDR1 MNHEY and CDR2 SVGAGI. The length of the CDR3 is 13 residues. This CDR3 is CASSGQGASKLFF. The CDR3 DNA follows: TGTGCCAGCAGCGGACAGGGGGCATCAAAACTGTTTTTT.

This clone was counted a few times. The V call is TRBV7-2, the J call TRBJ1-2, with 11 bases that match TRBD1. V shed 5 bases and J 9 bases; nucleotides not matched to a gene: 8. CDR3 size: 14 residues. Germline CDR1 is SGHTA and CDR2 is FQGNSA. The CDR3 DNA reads TGTGCCAGCAGCCGCTCGGACAGGGGGCCAAGCTACACCTTC. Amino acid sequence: CASSRSDRGPSYTF. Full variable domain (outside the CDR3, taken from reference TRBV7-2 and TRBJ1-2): GAGVSQSPSNKVTEKGKDVELRCDPISGHTALYWYRQSLGQGLEFLIYFQGNSAPDKSGLPSDRFSAERTGGSVSTLTIQRTQQEDSAVYLCASSRSDRGPSYTFGSGTRLTVV.

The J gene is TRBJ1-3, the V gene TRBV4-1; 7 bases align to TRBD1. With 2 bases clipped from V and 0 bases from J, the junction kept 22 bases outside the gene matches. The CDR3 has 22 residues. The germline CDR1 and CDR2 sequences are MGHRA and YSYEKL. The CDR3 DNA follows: TGCGCCAGCAGCCAACTGATTGGTAACAGGGGCCGCCCGAATACCTCTGGAAACACCATATATTTT. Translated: CASSQLIGNRGRPNTSGNTIYF.

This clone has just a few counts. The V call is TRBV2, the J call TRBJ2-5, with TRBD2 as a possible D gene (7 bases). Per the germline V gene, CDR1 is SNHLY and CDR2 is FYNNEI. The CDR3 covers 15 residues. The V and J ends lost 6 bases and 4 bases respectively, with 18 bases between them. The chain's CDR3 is CASRGGRGFGETQYF. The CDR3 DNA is TGTGCCAGCAGGGGGGGGCGGGGATTCGGAGAGACCCAGTACTTC.

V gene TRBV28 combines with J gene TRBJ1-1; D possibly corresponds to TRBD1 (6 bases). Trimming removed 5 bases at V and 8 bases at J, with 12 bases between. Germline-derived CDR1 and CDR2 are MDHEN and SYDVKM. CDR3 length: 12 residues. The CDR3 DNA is TGTGCCAGCAGTACAGGGTTTTGGGAAGCTTTCTTT. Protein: CASSTGFWEAFF. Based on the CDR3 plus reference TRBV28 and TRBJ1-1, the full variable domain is DVKVTQSSRYLVKRTGEKVFLECVQDMDHENMFWYRQDPGLGLRLIYFSYDVKMKEKGDIPEGYSVSREKKERFSLILESASTNQTSMYLCASSTGFWEAFFGQGTRLTVV.

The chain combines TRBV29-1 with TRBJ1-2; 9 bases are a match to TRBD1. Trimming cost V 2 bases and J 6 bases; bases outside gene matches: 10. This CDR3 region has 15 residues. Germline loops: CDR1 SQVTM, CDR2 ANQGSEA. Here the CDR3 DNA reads TGCAGCGTTGAACAACAGGGGGCGGGAAAGGATGGCTACACCTTC. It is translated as CSVEQQGAGKDGYTF.

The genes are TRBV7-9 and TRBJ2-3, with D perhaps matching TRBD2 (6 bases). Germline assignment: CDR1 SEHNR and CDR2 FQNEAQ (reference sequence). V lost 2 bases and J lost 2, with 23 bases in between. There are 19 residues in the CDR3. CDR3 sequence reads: CASSLRSPLRAGSTDTQYF. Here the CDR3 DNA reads TGTGCCAGCAGCTTAAGGTCCCCACTCCGAGCGGGTTCCACAGATACGCAGTATTTT.

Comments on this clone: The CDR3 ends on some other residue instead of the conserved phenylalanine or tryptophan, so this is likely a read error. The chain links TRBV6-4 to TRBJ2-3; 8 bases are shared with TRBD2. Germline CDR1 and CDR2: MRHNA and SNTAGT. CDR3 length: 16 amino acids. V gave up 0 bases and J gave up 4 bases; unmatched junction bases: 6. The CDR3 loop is CASSDSIGGASDTQYV. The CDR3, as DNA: TGTGCCAGCAGTGACTCTATCGGGGGGGCTTCAGATACGCAGTATGTT.

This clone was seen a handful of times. This CDR3 reads CASSRTGLSGNTIYF. CDR3 sequence (DNA): TGTGCCAGCTCACGCACAGGTTTGTCTGGAAACACCATATATTTT. This chain connects TRBV18 to TRBJ1-3, with a possible D match to TRBD1 (5 bases). Trimming left V 4 bases short and J 1 base short, with 11 bases between. This CDR3 comprises 15 residues. CDR1 KGHSH and CDR2 LQKENI come from the germline V gene.

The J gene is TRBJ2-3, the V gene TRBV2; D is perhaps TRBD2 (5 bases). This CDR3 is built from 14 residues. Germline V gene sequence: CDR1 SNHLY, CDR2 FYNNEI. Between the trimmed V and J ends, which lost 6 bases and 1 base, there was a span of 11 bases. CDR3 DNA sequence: TGTGCCAGCAGCCAGGCGGGTGGCACAGATACGCAGTATTTT. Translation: CASSQAGGTDTQYF.

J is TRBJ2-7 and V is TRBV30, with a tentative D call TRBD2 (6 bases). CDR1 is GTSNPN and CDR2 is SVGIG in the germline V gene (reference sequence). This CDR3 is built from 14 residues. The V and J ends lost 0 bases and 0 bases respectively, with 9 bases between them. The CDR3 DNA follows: TGTGCCTGGAGTGTGAGCGGGTTCTCCTACGAGCAGTACTTC. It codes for CAWSVSGFSYEQYF.

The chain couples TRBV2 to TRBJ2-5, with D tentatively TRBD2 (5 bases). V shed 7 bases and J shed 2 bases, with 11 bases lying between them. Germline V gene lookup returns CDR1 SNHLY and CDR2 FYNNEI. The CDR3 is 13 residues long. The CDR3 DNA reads TGTGCCAGCAACTCACTAGTTCAAGAGACCCAGTACTTC. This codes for CASNSLVQETQYF.

The DNA for the CDR3 is TGTGCCAGCAGCTTCGCAGGACAAGGGGTCCCTGGCTACACCTTC. Translated, it gives CASSFAGQGVPGYTF. This chain connects TRBV5-4 to TRBJ1-2, with D possibly matching TRBD1 (5 bases). Trimming stripped 2 bases from V and 7 bases from J, with 18 bases between. The germline gives CDR1 SGHNT, CDR2 YYREEE (reference sequence). This CDR3 comprises 15 residues.

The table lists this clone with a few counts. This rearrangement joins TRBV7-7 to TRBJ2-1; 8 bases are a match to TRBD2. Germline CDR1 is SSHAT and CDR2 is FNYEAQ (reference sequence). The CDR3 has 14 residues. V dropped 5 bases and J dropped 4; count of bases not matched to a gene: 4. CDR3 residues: CASSRGGVYNEQFF. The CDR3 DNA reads TGTGCCAGCAGCCGGGGGGGCGTTTACAATGAGCAGTTCTTC.

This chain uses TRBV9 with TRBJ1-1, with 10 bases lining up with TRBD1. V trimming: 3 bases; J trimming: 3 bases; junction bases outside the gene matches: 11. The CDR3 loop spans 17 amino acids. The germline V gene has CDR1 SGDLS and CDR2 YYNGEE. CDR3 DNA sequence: TGTGCCAGCAGCGACAGTATAAGGACAGGGGGAGACACTGAAGCTTTCTTT. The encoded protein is CASSDSIRTGGDTEAFF.

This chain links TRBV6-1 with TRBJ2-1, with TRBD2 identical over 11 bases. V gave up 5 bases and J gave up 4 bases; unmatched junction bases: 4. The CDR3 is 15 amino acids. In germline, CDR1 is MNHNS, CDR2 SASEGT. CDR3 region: CASSLAGGMYNEQFF. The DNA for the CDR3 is TGTGCCAGCAGTTTAGCGGGGGGGATGTACAATGAGCAGTTCTTC.

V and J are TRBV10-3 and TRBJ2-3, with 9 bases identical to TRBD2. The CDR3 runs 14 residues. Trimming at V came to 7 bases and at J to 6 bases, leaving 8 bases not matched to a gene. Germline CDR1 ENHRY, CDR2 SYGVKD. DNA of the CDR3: TGTGCCATCATTGCGGGAGGGAGCCGCGATACGCAGTATTTT. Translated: CAIIAGGSRDTQYF.